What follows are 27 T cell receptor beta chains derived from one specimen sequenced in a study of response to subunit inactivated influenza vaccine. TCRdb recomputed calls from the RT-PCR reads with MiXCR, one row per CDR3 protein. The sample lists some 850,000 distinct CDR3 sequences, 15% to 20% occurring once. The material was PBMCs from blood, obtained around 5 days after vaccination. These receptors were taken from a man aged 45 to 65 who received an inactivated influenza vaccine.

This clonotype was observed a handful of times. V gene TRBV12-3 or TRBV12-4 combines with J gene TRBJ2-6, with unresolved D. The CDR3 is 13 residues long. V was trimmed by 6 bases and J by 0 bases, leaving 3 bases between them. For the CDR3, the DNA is TGTGCCAGCAGCAACTCTGGGGCCAACGTCCTGACTTTC. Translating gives CASSNSGANVLTF.

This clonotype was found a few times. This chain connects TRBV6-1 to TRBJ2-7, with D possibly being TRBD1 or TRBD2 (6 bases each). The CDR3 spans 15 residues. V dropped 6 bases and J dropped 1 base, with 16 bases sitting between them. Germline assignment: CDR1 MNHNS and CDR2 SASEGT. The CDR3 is CASSAGQGMSYEQYF. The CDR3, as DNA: TGTGCCAGCAGCGCGGGGCAGGGGATGTCCTACGAGCAGTACTTC.

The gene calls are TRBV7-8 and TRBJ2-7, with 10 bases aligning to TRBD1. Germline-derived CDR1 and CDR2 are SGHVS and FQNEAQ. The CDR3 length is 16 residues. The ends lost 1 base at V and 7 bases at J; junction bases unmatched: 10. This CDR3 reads CASSLVQDRGAGEQYF. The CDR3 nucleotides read TGTGCCAGCAGCTTAGTCCAGGACAGGGGGGCTGGGGAGCAGTACTTC.

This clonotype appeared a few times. The CDR3 spells CASSHDYATNTGELFF. The CDR3 bases are TGTGCCAGCAGCCATGACTATGCCACGAACACCGGGGAGCTGTTTTTT. The V and J genes are TRBV5-5 and TRBJ2-2; TRBD2 might be the D (5 bases). The V end lost 4 bases, the J end lost 0 bases, and 13 bases lay between the germline ends. The CDR3 contains 16 residues. Per germline, CDR1 SGHKS and CDR2 YYEKEE (reference sequence).

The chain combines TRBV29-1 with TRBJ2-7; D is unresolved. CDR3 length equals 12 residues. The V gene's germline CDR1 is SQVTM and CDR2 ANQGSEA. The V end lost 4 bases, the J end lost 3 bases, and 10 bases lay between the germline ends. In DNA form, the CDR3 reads TGCAGCGTTGTATCGCAGATCTACGAGCAGTACTTC. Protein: CSVVSQIYEQYF.

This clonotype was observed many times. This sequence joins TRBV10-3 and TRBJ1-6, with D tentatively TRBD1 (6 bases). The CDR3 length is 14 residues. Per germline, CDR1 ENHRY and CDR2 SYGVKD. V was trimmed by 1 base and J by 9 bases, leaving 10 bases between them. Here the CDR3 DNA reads TGTGCCATCAGTGAGTACCCACAGGGTTCACCCCTCCACTTT. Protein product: CAISEYPQGSPLHF.

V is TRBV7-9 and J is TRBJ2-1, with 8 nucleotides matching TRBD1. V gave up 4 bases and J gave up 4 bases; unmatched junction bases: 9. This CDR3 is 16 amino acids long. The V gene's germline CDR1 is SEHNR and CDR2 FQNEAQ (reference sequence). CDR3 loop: CASSSTPDREYNEQFF. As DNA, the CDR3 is TGTGCCAGCAGCTCGACCCCGGACAGGGAGTACAATGAGCAGTTCTTC.

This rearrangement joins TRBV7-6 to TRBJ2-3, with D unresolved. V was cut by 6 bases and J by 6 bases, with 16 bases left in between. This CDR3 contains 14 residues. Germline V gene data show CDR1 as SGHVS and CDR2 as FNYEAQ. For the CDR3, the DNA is TGTGCCAGCAGTTCCCCCAGCGAAAGGGATACGCAGTATTTT. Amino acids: CASSSPSERDTQYF.

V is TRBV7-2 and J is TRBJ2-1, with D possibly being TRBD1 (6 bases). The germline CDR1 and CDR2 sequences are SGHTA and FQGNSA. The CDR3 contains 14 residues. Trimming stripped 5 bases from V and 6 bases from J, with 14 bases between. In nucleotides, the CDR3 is TGTGCCAGCAGCCTATGGACAGAAAGCAATGAGCAGTTCTTC. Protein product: CASSLWTESNEQFF.

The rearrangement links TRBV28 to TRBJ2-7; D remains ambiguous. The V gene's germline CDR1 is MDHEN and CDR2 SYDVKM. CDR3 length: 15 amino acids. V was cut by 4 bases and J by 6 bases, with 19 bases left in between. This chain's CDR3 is CASSSRTLGSPEQYF. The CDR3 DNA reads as TGTGCCAGCAGTTCTCGGACCCTGGGAAGCCCCGAGCAGTACTTC.

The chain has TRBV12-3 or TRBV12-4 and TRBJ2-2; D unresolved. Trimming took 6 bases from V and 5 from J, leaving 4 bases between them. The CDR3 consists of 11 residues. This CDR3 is CASRGTGELFF. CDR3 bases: TGTGCCAGCAGGGGGACCGGGGAGCTGTTTTTT.

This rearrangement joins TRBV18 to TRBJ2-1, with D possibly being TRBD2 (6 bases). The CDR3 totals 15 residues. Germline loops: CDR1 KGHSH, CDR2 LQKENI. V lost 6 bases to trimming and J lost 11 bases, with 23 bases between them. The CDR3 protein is CASSPLRDSPLKQFF. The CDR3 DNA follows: TGTGCCAGCTCTCCCCTCCGGGACTCGCCCTTGAAGCAGTTCTTC.

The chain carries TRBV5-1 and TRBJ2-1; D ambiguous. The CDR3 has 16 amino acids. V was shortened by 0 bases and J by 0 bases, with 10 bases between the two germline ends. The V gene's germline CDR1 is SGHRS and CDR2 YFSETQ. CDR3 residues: CASSLAGDSSYNEQFF. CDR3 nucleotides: TGCGCCAGCAGCTTGGCGGGCGATAGCTCCTACAATGAGCAGTTCTTC.

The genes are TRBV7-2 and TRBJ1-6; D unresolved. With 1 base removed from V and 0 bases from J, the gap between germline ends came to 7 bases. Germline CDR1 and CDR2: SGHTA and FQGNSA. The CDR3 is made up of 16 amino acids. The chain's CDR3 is CASSLGEHSYNSPLHF. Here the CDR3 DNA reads TGTGCCAGCAGCTTAGGGGAGCACTCCTATAATTCACCCCTCCACTTT.

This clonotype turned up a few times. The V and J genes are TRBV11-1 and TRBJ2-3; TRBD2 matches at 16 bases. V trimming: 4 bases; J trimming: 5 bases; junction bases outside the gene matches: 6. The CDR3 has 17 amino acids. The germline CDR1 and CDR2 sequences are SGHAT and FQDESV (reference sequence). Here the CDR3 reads CASSSGTSGGGRDTQYF. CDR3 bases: TGTGCCAGCAGCTCCGGGACTAGCGGGGGGGGTCGAGATACGCAGTATTTT.

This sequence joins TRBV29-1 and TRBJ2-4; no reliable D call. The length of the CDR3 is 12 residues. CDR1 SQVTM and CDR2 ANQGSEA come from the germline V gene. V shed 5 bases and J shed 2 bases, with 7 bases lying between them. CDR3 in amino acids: CSVFGSKNIQYF. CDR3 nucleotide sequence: TGCAGCGTTTTCGGATCCAAAAACATTCAGTACTTC.

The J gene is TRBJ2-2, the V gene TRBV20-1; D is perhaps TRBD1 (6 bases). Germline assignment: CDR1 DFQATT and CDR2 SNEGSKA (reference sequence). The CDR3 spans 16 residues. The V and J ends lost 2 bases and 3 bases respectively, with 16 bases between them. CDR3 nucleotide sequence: TGCAGTGCTAGACCGTACCGGGACACCCACACCGGGGAGCTGTTTTTT. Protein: CSARPYRDTHTGELFF.

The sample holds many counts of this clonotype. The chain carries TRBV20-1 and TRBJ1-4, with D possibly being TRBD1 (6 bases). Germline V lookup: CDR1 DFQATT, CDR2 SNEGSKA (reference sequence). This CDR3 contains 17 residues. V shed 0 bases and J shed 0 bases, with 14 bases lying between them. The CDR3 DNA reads TGCAGTGCTAGAGACCCCCCGGGGGCACCAACTAATGAAAAACTGTTTTTT. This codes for CSARDPPGAPTNEKLFF.

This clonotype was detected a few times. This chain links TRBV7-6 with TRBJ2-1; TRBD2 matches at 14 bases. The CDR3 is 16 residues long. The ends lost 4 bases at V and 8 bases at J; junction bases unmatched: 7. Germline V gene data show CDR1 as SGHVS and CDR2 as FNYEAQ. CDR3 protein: CASSSRLAGGSYEQFF. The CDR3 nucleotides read TGTGCCAGCAGCTCCCGACTAGCGGGAGGGAGTTATGAGCAGTTCTTC.

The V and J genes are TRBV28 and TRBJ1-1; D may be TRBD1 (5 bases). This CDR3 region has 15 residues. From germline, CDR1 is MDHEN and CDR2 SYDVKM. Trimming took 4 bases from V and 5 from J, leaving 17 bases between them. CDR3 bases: TGTGCCAGCAGTTCCTATGTGGGGCGAATTACTGAAGCTTTCTTT. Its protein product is CASSSYVGRITEAFF.

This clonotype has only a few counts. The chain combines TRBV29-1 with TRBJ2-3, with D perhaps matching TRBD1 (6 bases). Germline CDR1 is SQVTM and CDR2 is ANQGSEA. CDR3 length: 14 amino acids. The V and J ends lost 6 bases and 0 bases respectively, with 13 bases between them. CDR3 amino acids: CSVRGWRSTDTQYF. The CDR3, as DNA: TGCAGCGTGAGGGGGTGGCGTAGCACAGATACGCAGTATTTT.

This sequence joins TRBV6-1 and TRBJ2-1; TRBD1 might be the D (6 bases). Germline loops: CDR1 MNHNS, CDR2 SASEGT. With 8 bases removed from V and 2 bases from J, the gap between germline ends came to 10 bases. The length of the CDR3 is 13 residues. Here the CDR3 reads CASQGNAYNEQFF. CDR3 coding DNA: TGTGCCAGCCAGGGGAATGCCTACAATGAGCAGTTCTTC.

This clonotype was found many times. The CDR3 is CASSSRQGWGSPLHF. CDR3 bases: TGTGCCAGCAGTTCCAGACAGGGCTGGGGATCACCCCTCCACTTT. The gene calls are TRBV12-3 or TRBV12-4 and TRBJ1-6; 7 bases agree with TRBD1. The J segment lost 10 bases and the V segment lost 4 bases, leaving 10 bases of the junction unmatched. The CDR3 covers 15 residues.

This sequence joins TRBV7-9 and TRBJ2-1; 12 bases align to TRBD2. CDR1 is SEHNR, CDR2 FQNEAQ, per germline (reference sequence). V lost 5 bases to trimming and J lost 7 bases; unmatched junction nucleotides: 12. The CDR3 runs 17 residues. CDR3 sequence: CASSPLLAGGPVNEQFF. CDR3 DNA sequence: TGTGCCAGCAGCCCTCTTCTAGCGGGAGGGCCTGTAAATGAGCAGTTCTTC.

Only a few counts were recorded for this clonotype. The DNA for the CDR3 is TGCAGCATTCGCCTTCAGGGAAGGGATCAGCCCCAGCATTTT. Residues: CSIRLQGRDQPQHF. The chain carries TRBV29-1 and TRBJ1-5, with a possible D match to TRBD1 (5 bases). The length of the CDR3 is 14 residues. Germline lookup yields CDR1 SQVTM and CDR2 ANQGSEA. Trimming left V 8 bases short and J 5 bases short, with 19 bases between.

The CDR3, as DNA: TGCAGTGCCCATGGACTAGCGGGAACAGAGACCCAGTACTTC. Encoded protein: CSAHGLAGTETQYF. The chain combines TRBV20-1 with TRBJ2-5; the match to TRBD2 covers 12 bases. Germline V gives CDR1 DFQATT, CDR2 SNEGSKA (reference sequence). The CDR3 totals 14 residues. The V and J ends lost 6 bases and 4 bases, in that order; junction bases with no gene match: 6.

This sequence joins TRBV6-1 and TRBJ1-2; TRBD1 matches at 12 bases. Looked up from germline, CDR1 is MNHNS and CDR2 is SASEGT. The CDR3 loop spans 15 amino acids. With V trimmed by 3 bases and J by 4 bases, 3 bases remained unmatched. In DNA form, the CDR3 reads TGTGCCAGCAGTGAGGGACAGGGGGCCGGCTATGGCTACACCTTC. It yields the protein CASSEGQGAGYGYTF.